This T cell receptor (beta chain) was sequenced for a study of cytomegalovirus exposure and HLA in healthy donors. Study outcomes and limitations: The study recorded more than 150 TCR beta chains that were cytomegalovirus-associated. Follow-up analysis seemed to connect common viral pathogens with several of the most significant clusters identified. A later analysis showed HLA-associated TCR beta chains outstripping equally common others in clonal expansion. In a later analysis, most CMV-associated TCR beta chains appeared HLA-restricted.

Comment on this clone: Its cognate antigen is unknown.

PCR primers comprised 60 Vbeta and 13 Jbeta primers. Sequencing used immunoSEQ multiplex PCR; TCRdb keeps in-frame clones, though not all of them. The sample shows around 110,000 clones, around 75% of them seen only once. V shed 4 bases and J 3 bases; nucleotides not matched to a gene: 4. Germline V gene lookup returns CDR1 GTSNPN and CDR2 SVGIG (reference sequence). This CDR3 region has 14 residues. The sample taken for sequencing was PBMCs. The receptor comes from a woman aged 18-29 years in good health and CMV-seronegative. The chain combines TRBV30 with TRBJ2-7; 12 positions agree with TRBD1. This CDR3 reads CAWTGTGGVYEQYF. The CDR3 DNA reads TGTGCCTGGACCGGGACAGGGGGCGTCTACGAGCAGTACTTC.